Sequencing of this TCR beta chain was carried out in a study of blood T cells in healthy people across ages. Whole-study findings and limits: More naive CD4+ cells and higher diversity marked long-lived donors relative to aged donors. Significant beta diversity loss was already apparent by age around 36, declining roughly linearly.

Isolation of PBMCs gave at least 7 million cells per sample. CDR1 is DFQATT, CDR2 SNEGSKA, per germline (reference sequence). The CDR3 sequence is 14 residues long. The V end was cut by 2 bases, the J end by 1 base, with 8 bases between. With a J-beta primer mix and a sample-barcoded 5' primer, a second PCR ran about 7 to 12 cycles. Every cDNA was tagged by a template-switch adaptor with 12 random nucleotides. TCRdb re-called the 5' RACE reads with MiXCR, one entry per CDR3 protein. This sample has about 1.8 million distinct CDR3 sequences, with less than 50% found just once. Only a few counts were recorded for this clonotype. The antigen is unknown.

The gene calls are TRBV20-1 and TRBJ1-4, with D uncertain. The sequence came from a woman in her forties in good health. Sequenced input: blood. CDR3: CSARSRLTNEKLFF. As DNA, the CDR3 is TGCAGTGCTAGATCCCGATTAACTAATGAAAAACTGTTTTTT.